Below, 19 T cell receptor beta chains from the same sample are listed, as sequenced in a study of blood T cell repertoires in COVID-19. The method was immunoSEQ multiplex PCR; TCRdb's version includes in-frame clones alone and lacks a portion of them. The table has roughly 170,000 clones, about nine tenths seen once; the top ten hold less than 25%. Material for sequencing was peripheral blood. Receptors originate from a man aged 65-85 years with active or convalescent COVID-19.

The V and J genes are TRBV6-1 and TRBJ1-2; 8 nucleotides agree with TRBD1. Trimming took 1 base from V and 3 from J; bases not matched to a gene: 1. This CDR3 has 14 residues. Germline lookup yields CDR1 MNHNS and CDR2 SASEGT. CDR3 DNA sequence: TGTGCCAGCAGTGAAGAGACAGGGGACTATGGCTACACCTTC. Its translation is CASSEETGDYGYTF.

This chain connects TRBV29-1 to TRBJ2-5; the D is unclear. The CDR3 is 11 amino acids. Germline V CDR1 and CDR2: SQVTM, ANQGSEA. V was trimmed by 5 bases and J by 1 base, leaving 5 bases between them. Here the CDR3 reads CSVNFQETQYF. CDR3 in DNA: TGCAGCGTTAACTTCCAAGAGACCCAGTACTTC.

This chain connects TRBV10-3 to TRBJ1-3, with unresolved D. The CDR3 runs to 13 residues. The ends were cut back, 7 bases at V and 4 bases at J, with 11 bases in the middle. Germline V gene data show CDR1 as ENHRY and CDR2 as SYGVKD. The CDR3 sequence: CAINSGRGNTIYF. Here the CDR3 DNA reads TGTGCCATCAACAGCGGGAGGGGAAACACCATATATTTT.

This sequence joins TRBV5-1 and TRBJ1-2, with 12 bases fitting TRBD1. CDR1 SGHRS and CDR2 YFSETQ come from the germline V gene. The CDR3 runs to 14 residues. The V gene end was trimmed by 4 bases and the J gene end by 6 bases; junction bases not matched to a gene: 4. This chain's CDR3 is CASSSGDRGHGYTF. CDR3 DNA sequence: TGCGCCAGCAGCAGCGGGGACAGGGGGCATGGCTACACCTTC.

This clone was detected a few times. CDR3 amino acids: CATSGGGGWHRELFF. The CDR3 DNA follows: TGTGCCACCAGTGGCGGGGGCGGATGGCACCGGGAGCTGTTTTTT. The V call is TRBV24-1, the J call TRBJ2-2; D perhaps matches TRBD2 (7 bases). Germline CDR1 KGHDR, CDR2 SFDVKD. The CDR3 extends over 15 amino acids. Trimming removed 5 bases from V and 9 bases from J, with 18 bases in between.

The chain's CDR3 is CASSVWTSGGIYNEQFF. CDR3 sequence (DNA): TGTGCCAGTAGTGTTTGGACTAGCGGGGGAATCTACAATGAGCAGTTCTTC. V is TRBV19 and J is TRBJ2-1; 13 nucleotides align to TRBD2. Germline lookup yields CDR1 LNHDA and CDR2 SQIVND (reference sequence). Trimming took 5 bases from V and 3 from J; bases not matched to a gene: 7. The CDR3 extends over 17 amino acids.

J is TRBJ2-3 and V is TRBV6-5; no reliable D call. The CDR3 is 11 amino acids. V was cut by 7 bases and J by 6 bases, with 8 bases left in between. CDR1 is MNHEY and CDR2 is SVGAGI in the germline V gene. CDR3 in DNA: TGTGCCAGCATTTATCGGGATACGCAGTATTTT. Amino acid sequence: CASIYRDTQYF.

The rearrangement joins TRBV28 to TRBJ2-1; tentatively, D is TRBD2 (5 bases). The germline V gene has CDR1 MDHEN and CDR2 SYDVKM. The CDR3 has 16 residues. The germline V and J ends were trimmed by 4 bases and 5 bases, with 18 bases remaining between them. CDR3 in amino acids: CASSSRTEVGNNEQFF. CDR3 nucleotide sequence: TGTGCCAGCAGTTCTCGTACGGAGGTCGGGAACAATGAGCAGTTCTTC.

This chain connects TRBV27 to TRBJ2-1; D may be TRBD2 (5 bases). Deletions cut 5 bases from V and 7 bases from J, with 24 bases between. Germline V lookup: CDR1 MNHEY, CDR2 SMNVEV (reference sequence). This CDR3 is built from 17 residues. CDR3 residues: CASSPREPRTSLNEQFF. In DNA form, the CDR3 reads TGTGCCAGCAGTCCCCGTGAGCCCCGAACTAGTCTGAATGAGCAGTTCTTC.

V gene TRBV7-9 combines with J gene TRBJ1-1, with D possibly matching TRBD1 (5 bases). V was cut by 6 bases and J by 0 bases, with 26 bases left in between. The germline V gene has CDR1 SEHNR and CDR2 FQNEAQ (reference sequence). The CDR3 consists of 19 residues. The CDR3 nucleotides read TGTGCCAGCAGGACCGATTGGGGCGGGGGAGCCTTAATGAACACTGAAGCTTTCTTT. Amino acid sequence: CASRTDWGGGALMNTEAFF.

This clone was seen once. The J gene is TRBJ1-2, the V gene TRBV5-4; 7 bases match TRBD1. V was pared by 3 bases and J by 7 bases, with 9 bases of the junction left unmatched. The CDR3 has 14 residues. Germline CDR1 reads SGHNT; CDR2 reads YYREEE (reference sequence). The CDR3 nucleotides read TGTGCCAGCAGCTCTACCTGGACAGGCCGTGGCTACACCTTC. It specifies CASSSTWTGRGYTF.

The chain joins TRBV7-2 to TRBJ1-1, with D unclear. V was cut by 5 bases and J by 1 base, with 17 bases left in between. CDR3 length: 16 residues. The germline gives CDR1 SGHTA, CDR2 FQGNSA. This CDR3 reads CASSAKRPYPNTEAFF. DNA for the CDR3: TGTGCCAGCAGCGCAAAGCGTCCTTACCCGAACACTGAAGCTTTCTTT. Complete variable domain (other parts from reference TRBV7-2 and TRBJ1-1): GAGVSQSPSNKVTEKGKDVELRCDPISGHTALYWYRQSLGQGLEFLIYFQGNSAPDKSGLPSDRFSAERTGGSVSTLTIQRTQQEDSAVYLCASSAKRPYPNTEAFFGQGTRLTVV.

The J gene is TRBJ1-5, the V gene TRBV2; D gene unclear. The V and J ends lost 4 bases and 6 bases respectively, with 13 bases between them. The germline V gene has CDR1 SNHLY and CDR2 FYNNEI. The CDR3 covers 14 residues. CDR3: CASSVKGAGQPQHF. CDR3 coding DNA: TGTGCCAGCAGTGTTAAGGGCGCGGGTCAGCCCCAGCATTTT. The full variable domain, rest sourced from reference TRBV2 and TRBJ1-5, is EPEVTQTPSHQVTQMGQEVILRCVPISNHLYFYWYRQILGQKVEFLVSFYNNEISEKSEIFDDQFSVERPDGSNFTLKIRSTKLEDSAMYFCASSVKGAGQPQHFGDGTRLSIL.

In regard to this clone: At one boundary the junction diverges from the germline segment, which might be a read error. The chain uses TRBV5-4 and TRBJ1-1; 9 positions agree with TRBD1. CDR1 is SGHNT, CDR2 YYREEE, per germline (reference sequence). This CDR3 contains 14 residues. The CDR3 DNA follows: TGTGCCAGCAGCCGGACAGGGGCTAACAGTGAAGCTTTCTTT. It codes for CASSRTGANSEAFF.

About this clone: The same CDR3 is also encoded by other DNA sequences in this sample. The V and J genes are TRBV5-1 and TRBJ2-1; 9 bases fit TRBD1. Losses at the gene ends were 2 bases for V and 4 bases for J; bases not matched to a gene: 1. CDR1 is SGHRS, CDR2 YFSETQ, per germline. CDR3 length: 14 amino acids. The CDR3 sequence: CASSLGTGYNEQFF. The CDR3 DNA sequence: TGCGCCAGCAGCTTAGGGACAGGGTACAATGAGCAGTTCTTC.

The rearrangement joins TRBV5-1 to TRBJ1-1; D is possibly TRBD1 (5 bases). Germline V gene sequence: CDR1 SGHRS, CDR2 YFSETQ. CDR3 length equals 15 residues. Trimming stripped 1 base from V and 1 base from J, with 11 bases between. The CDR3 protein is CASSLTWQGNTEAFF. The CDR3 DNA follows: TGCGCCAGCAGCTTGACATGGCAGGGGAACACTGAAGCTTTCTTT.

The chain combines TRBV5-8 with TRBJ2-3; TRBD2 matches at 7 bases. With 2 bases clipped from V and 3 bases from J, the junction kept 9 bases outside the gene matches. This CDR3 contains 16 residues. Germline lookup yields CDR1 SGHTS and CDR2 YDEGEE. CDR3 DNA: TGTGCCAGCAGCTTCAGAGGCGGGAGCCGGACAGATACGCAGTATTTT. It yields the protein CASSFRGGSRTDTQYF.

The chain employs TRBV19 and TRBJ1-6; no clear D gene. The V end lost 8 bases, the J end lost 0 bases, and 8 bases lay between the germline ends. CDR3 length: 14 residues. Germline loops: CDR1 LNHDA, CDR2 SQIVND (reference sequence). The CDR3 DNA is TGTGCCAGTGTTTCGAGCTCCTATAATTCACCCCTCCACTTT. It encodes CASVSSSYNSPLHF.

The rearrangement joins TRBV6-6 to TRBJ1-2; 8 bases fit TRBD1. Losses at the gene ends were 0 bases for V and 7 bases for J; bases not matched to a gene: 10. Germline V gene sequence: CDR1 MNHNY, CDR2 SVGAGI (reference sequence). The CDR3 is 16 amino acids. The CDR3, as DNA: TGTGCCAGCAGTTACTCCCGCCCGACAGGGGAAGTTGGCTACACCTTC. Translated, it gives CASSYSRPTGEVGYTF.